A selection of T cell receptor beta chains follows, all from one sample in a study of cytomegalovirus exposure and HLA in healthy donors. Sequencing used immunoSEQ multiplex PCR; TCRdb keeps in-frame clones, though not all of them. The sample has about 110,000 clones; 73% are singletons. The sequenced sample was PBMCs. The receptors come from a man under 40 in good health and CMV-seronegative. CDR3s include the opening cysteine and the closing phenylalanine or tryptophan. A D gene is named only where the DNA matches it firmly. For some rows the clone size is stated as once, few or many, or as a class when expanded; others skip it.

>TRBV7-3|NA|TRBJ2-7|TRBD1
CASRSPGQGSYEQYF
TGTGCCAGCAGGTCCCCGGGACAGGGTTCCTACGAGCAGTACTTC
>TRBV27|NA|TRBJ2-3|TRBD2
CASSSSGGADTQYF
TGTGCCAGCAGTAGTAGCGGGGGCGCAGATACGCAGTATTTT
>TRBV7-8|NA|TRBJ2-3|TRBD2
CASSLVSSGTADTQYF
TGTGCCAGCAGCTTAGTATCTAGCGGGACCGCAGATACGCAGTATTTT
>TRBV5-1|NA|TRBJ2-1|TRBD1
CASRVMSGQGYNEQFF
TGCGCCAGCAGAGTCATGTCAGGACAGGGCTACAATGAGCAGTTCTTC
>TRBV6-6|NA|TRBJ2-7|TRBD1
CASSRNRGHEQYF
TGTGCCAGCAGTCGGAACAGGGGCCACGAGCAGTACTTC
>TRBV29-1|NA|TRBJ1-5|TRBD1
CSAPRTGNQPQHF
TGCAGCGCCCCCCGGACAGGGAACCAGCCCCAGCATTTT
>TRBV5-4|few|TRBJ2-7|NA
CASSPNQGYEQYF
TGTGCCAGCAGCCCCAATCAGGGCTACGAGCAGTACTTC
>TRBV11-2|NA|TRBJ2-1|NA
CASSFSEGTYNEQFF
TGTGCCAGCAGCTTTAGCGAGGGAACCTACAATGAGCAGTTCTTC
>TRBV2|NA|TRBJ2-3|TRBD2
CASRIGTTPTDTQYF
TGTGCCAGCAGGATCGGGACTACGCCCACAGATACGCAGTATTTT
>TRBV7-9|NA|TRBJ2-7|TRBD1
CASSKETGTVRTEQYF
TGTGCCAGCAGCAAAGAAACGGGGACAGTACGAACGGAGCAGTACTTC
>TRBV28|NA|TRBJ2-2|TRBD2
CATRTRRAGTGELFF
TGTGCCACCAGGACTAGACGGGCTGGAACCGGGGAGCTGTTTTTT
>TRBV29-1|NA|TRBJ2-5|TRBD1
CSADQTGLDETQYF
TGCAGCGCGGACCAGACAGGGTTAGATGAGACCCAGTACTTC
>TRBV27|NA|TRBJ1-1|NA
CASRIRGGKTEAFF
TGTGCCAGCAGAATCAGAGGTGGTAAGACTGAAGCTTTCTTT
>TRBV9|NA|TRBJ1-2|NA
CASSVGGGALTHYGYTF
TGTGCCAGCAGCGTAGGAGGGGGGGCCCTTACTCACTATGGCTACACCTTC
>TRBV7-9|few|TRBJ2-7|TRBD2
CASTMGGSREQYF
TGTGCCAGCACGATGGGGGGGTCGCGCGAGCAGTACTTC
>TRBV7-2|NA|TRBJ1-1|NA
CASSVWGLGTSLNTEAFF
TGTGCCAGCAGCGTGTGGGGCTTGGGAACAAGCTTGAACACTGAAGCTTTCTTT
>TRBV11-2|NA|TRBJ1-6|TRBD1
CASSLGGQGNSPLHF
TGTGCCAGCAGCTTAGGGGGACAGGGGAATTCACCCCTCCACTTT
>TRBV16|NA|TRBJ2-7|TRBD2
CASSLNPGGEQYF
TGTGCCAGCAGCCTCAACCCCGGGGGGGAGCAGTACTTC
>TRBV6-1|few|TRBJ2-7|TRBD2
CASSEGGLAPYEQYF
TGTGCCAGCAGTGAAGGGGGACTAGCGCCCTACGAGCAGTACTTC
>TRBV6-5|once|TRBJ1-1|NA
CASSYSTGVPSEAFF
TGTGCCAGCAGTTACTCGACAGGTGTACCATCTGAAGCTTTCTTT
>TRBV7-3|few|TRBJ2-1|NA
CASSHINGVADYNEQFF
TGTGCCAGCAGCCATATTAATGGGGTAGCGGACTACAATGAGCAGTTCTTC
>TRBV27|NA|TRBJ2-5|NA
CASSSQGPGETQYF
TGTGCCAGCAGTTCCCAGGGTCCCGGAGAGACCCAGTACTTC
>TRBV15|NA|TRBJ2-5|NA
CATSRDFGEQETQYF
TGTGCCACCAGCAGAGATTTTGGGGAGCAAGAGACCCAGTACTTC
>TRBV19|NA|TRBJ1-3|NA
CASSIGSGNTIYF
TGTGCCAGTAGTATCGGGTCTGGAAACACCATATATTTT
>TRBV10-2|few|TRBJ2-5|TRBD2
CASSSGTGETQYF
TGCGCCAGCAGCAGCGGGACTGGGGAGACCCAGTACTTC
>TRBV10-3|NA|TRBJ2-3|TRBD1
CAISDLGQGPDTQYF
TGTGCCATCAGTGATTTGGGACAGGGCCCAGATACGCAGTATTTT
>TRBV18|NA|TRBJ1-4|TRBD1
CASSRGTGDEKLFF
TGTGCCAGCTCACGAGGGACAGGGGACGAAAAACTGTTTTTT
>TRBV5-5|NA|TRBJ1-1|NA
CASSFFGTRSGEAFF
TGTGCCAGCAGCTTCTTCGGGACACGGTCGGGTGAAGCTTTCTTT
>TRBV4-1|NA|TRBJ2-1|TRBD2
CASRLAEIYNEQFF
TGCGCCAGCCGACTAGCGGAAATCTACAATGAGCAGTTCTTC
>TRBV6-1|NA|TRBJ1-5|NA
CASSRSNQPQHF
TGTGCCAGCTCGAGGAGCAATCAGCCCCAGCATTTT
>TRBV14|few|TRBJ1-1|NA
CASSLLDSLNTEAFF
TGTGCCAGCAGCCTGTTGGACAGCTTGAACACTGAAGCTTTCTTT
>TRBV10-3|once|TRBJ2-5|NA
CAIRDTVQETQYF
TGTGCCATCAGGGACACGGTTCAAGAGACCCAGTACTTC
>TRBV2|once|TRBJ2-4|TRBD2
CASSGGEGGPNIQYF
TGTGCCAGCAGTGGGGGGGAGGGCGGCCCAAACATTCAGTACTTC
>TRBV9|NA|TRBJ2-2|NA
CASSARLQGPNTGELFF
TGTGCCAGCAGCGCGAGACTTCAGGGGCCTAACACCGGGGAGCTGTTTTTT
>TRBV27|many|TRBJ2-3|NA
CASSFTGSDTQYF
TGTGCCAGCAGTTTTACAGGGTCAGATACGCAGTATTTT
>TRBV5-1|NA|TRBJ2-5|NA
CASSGGDRFGETQYF
TGCGCCAGCAGCGGGGGGGACAGGTTTGGCGAGACCCAGTACTTC
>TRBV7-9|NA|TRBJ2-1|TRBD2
CASSLDGTSGSNEQFF
TGTGCCAGCAGCTTAGACGGGACTAGCGGGAGCAATGAGCAGTTCTTC
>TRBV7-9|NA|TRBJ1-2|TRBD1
CASSLGRGQQGYGYTF
TGTGCCAGCAGCTTAGGTCGGGGTCAACAGGGGTATGGCTACACCTTC
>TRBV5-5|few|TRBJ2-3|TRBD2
CASNKLAQSTDTQYF
TGTGCCAGCAATAAACTAGCGCAAAGCACAGATACGCAGTATTTT
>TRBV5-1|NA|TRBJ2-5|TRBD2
CASSLELAGNQETQYF
TGCGCCAGCAGCTTGGAGCTAGCGGGAAACCAAGAGACCCAGTACTTC
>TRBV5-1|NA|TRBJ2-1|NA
CASSLVGDPYNEQFF
TGCGCCAGCAGCTTAGTGGGAGACCCCTACAATGAGCAGTTCTTC
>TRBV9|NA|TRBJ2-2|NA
CASSVHRGGANTGELFF
TGTGCCAGCAGCGTTCACAGGGGGGGGGCGAACACCGGGGAGCTGTTTTTT
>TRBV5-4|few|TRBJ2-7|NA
CASSLGGSDEQYF
TGTGCCAGCAGCCTCGGGGGAAGTGACGAGCAGTACTTC
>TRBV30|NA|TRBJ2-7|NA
CAWEGGLNEQYF
TGTGCCTGGGAGGGAGGTCTAAACGAGCAGTACTTC
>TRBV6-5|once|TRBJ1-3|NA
CASSYSTGGGGNTIYF
TGTGCCAGCAGTTACTCGACGGGTGGAGGTGGAAACACCATATATTTT
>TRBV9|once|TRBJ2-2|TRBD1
CASSPGTANTGELFF
TGTGCCAGCAGCCCCGGGACAGCGAACACCGGGGAGCTGTTTTTT
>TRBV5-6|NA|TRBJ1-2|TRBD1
CASSLDRGQFLDYGYTF
TGTGCCAGCAGCCTGGACAGGGGGCAGTTCCTTGACTATGGCTACACCTTC
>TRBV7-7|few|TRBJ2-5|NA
CASGRLETQYF
TGTGCCAGCGGGAGGTTAGAGACCCAGTACTTC
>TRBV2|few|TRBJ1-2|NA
CASSEGVPGYGYTF
TGTGCCAGCAGTGAGGGAGTACCGGGCTATGGCTACACCTTC
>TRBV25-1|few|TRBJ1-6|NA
CASHSTGNSPLHF
TGTGCCAGCCACTCTACAGGGAATTCACCCCTCCACTTT
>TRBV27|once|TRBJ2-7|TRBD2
CASSLYGRAYEQYF
TGTGCCAGCAGTTTATACGGGAGGGCCTACGAGCAGTACTTC
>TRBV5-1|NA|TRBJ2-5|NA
CASSLGRGQETQYF
TGCGCCAGCAGCTTGGGTAGGGGGCAAGAGACCCAGTACTTC
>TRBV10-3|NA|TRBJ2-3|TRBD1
CAISGDRGSTDTQYF
TGTGCCATCAGTGGGGACAGGGGAAGCACAGATACGCAGTATTTT
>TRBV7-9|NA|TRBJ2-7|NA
CASSLTRGGNEQYF
TGTGCCAGCAGCTTAACCCGGGGCGGGAACGAGCAGTACTTC
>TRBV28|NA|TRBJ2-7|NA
CASSLGGRGGEQYF
TGTGCCAGCAGTTTGGGCGGGAGAGGGGGCGAGCAGTACTTC